Each of the 10 T cell receptor beta chains below was sequenced from the same sample in a study of blood T cell repertoires in COVID-19. The protocol was immunoSEQ multiplex PCR, while the TCRdb copy is restricted to in-frame clones and leaves out a portion. The sample shows over 200,000 clones, under 90% of them seen only once. Sequences were obtained from PBMCs or T cells enriched from blood (not recorded which). The receptors here all came from a man between 18 and 35 years old who had recovered from COVID-19.

The V call is TRBV6-5, the J call TRBJ2-3; tentatively, D is TRBD2 (6 bases). The CDR3 totals 15 residues. Per germline, CDR1 MNHEY and CDR2 SVGAGI. V was pared by 6 bases and J by 3 bases, with 16 bases between. The CDR3 loop is CASRERVGGTDTQYF. The DNA of the CDR3 is TGTGCCAGCAGAGAGCGGGTAGGCGGGACAGATACGCAGTATTTT.

J is TRBJ1-2 and V is TRBV5-1; 8 nucleotides agree with TRBD1. V was clipped by 0 bases and J by 2 bases; unmatched bases: 3. CDR3 length: 15 amino acids. CDR1 and CDR2 from the germline V gene are SGHRS and YFSETQ. CDR3 sequence: CASSLVAGGNYGYTF. The DNA of the CDR3 is TGCGCCAGCAGCTTGGTAGCAGGGGGCAACTATGGCTACACCTTC. Together with reference TRBV5-1 and TRBJ1-2, the CDR3 gives the full variable domain: KAGVTQTPRYLIKTRGQQVTLSCSPISGHRSVSWYQQTPGQGLQFLFEYFSETQRNKGNFPGRFSGRQFSNSRSEMNVSTLELGDSALYLCASSLVAGGNYGYTFGSGTRLTVV.

The chain recombines TRBV6-5 with TRBJ2-5; 7 bases map to TRBD1. CDR1 and CDR2 from the germline V gene are MNHEY and SVGAGI. J lost 5 bases, V lost 7 bases, and 7 bases had no gene match. The CDR3 totals 13 residues. The CDR3 loop reads CASTDRGGETQYF. The CDR3 DNA is TGTGCCAGCACAGACAGAGGGGGCGAGACCCAGTACTTC.

The chain combines TRBV5-4 with TRBJ1-1; a possible D gene is TRBD1 (6 bases). Germline-derived CDR1 and CDR2 are SGHNT and YYREEE (reference sequence). The length of the CDR3 is 13 residues. Trimming stripped 4 bases from V and 7 bases from J, with 14 bases between. Here the CDR3 DNA reads TGTGCCAGCAGCACGTACAGGGATGGTGAAGCTTTCTTT. The encoded protein is CASSTYRDGEAFF.

V and J are TRBV6-6 and TRBJ2-3, with 15 bases aligning to TRBD2. The CDR3 is 16 residues long. Looked up from germline, CDR1 is MNHNY and CDR2 is SVGAGI (reference sequence). Trimming cost V 5 bases and J 3 bases; bases outside gene matches: 3. CDR3 in DNA: TGTGCCAGCAGTCCAGGACTAGCGGGGGGGACAGATACGCAGTATTTT. It yields the protein CASSPGLAGGTDTQYF.

J is TRBJ2-7 and V is TRBV27, with 10 nucleotides matching TRBD2. In germline, CDR1 is MNHEY, CDR2 SMNVEV (reference sequence). V dropped 6 bases and J dropped 3; count of bases not matched to a gene: 8. CDR3 length: 15 amino acids. DNA of the CDR3: TGTGCCAGCAGGTTAGCGGGAGGTTGGGTCTACGAGCAGTACTTC. Translating gives CASRLAGGWVYEQYF.

The chain combines TRBV27 with TRBJ1-2; maybe TRBD1 (5 bases). Trimming removed 4 bases from V and 6 bases from J, with 15 bases in between. CDR1 is MNHEY, CDR2 SMNVEV, per germline (reference sequence). This CDR3 is built from 14 residues. In nucleotides, the CDR3 is TGTGCCAGCAGTTGGGCAGGGAAGGGAAATGGCTACACCTTC. Protein sequence: CASSWAGKGNGYTF.

The chain recombines TRBV6-6 with TRBJ1-3, with D unresolved. Trimming cost V 5 bases and J 1 base, with 18 bases left between them. Germline CDR1 is MNHNY and CDR2 is SVGAGI (reference sequence). This CDR3 has 17 residues. The CDR3 sequence is CASSPRRRALSGNTIYF. As DNA, the CDR3 is TGTGCCAGCAGTCCGCGACGGAGGGCCCTATCTGGAAACACCATATATTTT.

This chain uses TRBV19 with TRBJ2-7; 8 positions match TRBD1. Germline lookup yields CDR1 LNHDA and CDR2 SQIVND (reference sequence). Losses at the gene ends were 0 bases for V and 12 bases for J; bases not matched to a gene: 13. The CDR3 loop spans 15 amino acids. The CDR3 bases are TGTGCCAGTAGTATAGACGGGACAGGCGGACGGGATAGGTACTTC. This gives the protein CASSIDGTGGRDRYF.

This clone was found once. V usage is TRBV3-1 (or the pseudogene TRBV3-2) and J usage is TRBJ2-5; maybe TRBD1 (6 bases). Germline V gives CDR1 LGHDT, CDR2 YNNKEL (reference sequence). The length of the CDR3 is 14 residues. The germline V and J ends were trimmed by 6 bases and 5 bases, with 16 bases remaining between them. CDR3 in DNA: TGTGCCAGCAGGACGACAGGTTCTGGGGAGACCCAGTACTTC. It encodes CASRTTGSGETQYF.